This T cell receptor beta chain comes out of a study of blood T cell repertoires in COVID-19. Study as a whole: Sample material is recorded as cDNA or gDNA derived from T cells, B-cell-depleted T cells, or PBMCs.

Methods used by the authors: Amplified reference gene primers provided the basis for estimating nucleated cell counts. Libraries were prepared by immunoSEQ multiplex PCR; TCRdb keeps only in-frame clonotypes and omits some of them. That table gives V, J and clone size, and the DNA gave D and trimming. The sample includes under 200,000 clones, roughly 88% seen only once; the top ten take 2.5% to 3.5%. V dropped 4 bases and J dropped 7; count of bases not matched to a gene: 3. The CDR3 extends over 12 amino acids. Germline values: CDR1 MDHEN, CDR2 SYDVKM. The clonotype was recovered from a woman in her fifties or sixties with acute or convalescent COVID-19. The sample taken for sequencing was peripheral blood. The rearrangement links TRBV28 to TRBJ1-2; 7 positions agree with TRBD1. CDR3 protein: CASSSQGLGYTF. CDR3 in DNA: TGTGCCAGCAGTTCACAGGGGCTTGGCTACACCTTC.